The sequence of this TCR beta chain was determined in a study of shared clonotypes between healthy human individuals. Study outcomes and limitations: Only blood underwent sampling, and tissue repertoires likely differ. In a few donors, around 5% of naive CD4 clonotypes appeared in common. Lower generation probabilities were found for non-shared clonotypes than for those shared by all four donors. Compared with memory subsets, naive subsets generally had larger estimated richness.

On this clone itself: Its specificity is not known.

Sequencing used immunoSEQ multiplex PCR; TCRdb keeps in-frame clones, though not all of them. This table holds 660,000 or so clones, around 96% found once. The naive CD8 population came from CD45RO-negative cells selected for CCR7, without terminally differentiated effector memory CD45RA+ cells. The sequencing input was naive CD8+ T cells sorted from blood. This clonotype was obtained from a young woman in good health.

The DNA for the CDR3 is TGTGCCAGCAGCGACTCCTCGACAGGGCCCGGGGCCAACGTCCTGACTTTC. Its translation is CASSDSSTGPGANVLTF. The chain employs TRBV9 and TRBJ2-6; 7 bases align to TRBD1. The CDR3 runs 17 residues. Germline V gene lookup returns CDR1 SGDLS and CDR2 YYNGEE. Trimming took 3 bases from V and 4 from J; bases not matched to a gene: 10. The full variable domain, its missing parts supplied by reference TRBV9 and TRBJ2-6, is DSGVTQTPKHLITATGQRVTLRCSPRSGDLSVYWYQQSLDQGLQFLIQYYNGEERAKGNILERFSAQQFPDLHSELNLSSLELGDSALYFCASSDSSTGPGANVLTFGAGSRLTVL.